One and the same sample provided the 27 T cell receptor beta chains below, sequenced in a study of T cell repertoires in cytomegalovirus infection. A single record per CDR3 protein comes from TCRdb applying MiXCR to the reads. The sample records roughly 200,000 distinct CDR3 sequences, 7.5% to 10% being singletons. Sequencing input: PBMCs. The receptor source for this set is a human donor in good health (CMV status not recorded). Some clones in this sample may be carry-over from other donors' samples.

This rearrangement joins TRBV5-1 to TRBJ1-1, with TRBD1 as a possible D gene (5 bases). CDR3 size: 15 residues. Trimming left V 3 bases short and J 1 base short, with 13 bases between. Germline CDR1 SGHRS, CDR2 YFSETQ. CDR3 sequence (DNA): TGCGCCAGCAGCTGGGACGGCAGAACGAACACTGAAGCTTTCTTT. Translated: CASSWDGRTNTEAFF.

The chain employs TRBV6-2 or TRBV6-3 and TRBJ2-5; the match to TRBD2 covers 11 bases. Per the germline V gene, CDR1 is MNHEY and CDR2 is SVGEGT. This CDR3 has 16 amino acids. J gave up 5 bases and V 5 bases, and 10 bases lay outside the gene matches. The CDR3 DNA is TGTGCCAGCAGTCTCCCGACTAGCGGGATCTGGGAGACCCAGTACTTC. Its protein product is CASSLPTSGIWETQYF.

On this clonotype: With a much larger clone just one base away, this may be a read error. Lacking the conserved final phenylalanine or tryptophan, this CDR3 likely reflects a read error. The CDR3 DNA reads as TGTGCCAGCAGCTTAGATGTGCATGAGCAGTTCTTA. Translation gives CASSLDVHEQFL. The chain links TRBV7-2 to TRBJ2-1, with D unresolved. V was trimmed by 1 base and J by 8 bases, leaving 6 bases between them. The CDR3 has 12 amino acids. In germline, CDR1 is SGHTA, CDR2 FQGNSA.

This clonotype was seen many times. The germline gene is not matched at one end of the junction; a read error may be the cause. This rearrangement joins TRBV7-2 to TRBJ2-2, with 10 positions matching TRBD2. There are 18 residues in the CDR3. Germline lookup yields CDR1 SGHTA and CDR2 FQGNSA. CDR3 residues: CASSLARAGGPRTGELFF. The CDR3, as DNA: TGTGCCAGCAGCCTAGCTCGAGCGGGAGGGCCACGCACCGGGGAGCTGTTTTTT.

This clonotype was counted only a few times. V usage is TRBV6-2 or TRBV6-3 and J usage is TRBJ2-7; possible D gene TRBD1, 5 bases. V dropped 4 bases and J dropped 1 base, with 11 bases sitting between them. The CDR3 extends over 14 amino acids. The germline V gene has CDR1 MNHEY and CDR2 SVGEGT. The CDR3 protein is CASSFRARSYEQYF. DNA of the CDR3: TGTGCCAGCAGTTTCAGGGCACGATCCTACGAGCAGTACTTC.

This clonotype was seen more than once but under ten times. This chain uses TRBV28 with TRBJ2-2; possibly TRBD2 for D (6 bases). Germline values: CDR1 MDHEN, CDR2 SYDVKM. This CDR3 is 14 amino acids long. Trimming left V 8 bases short and J 1 base short, with 11 bases between. The CDR3 sequence: CASLDYLNTGELFF. DNA for the CDR3: TGTGCCAGCCTGGACTACCTGAACACCGGGGAGCTGTTTTTT.

This clonotype showed up many times. The rearrangement joins TRBV6-2 or TRBV6-3 to TRBJ1-4; possibly TRBD1 for D (5 bases). This CDR3 is 13 amino acids long. The V end was cut by 6 bases, the J end by 4 bases, with 9 bases between. Germline V gene sequence: CDR1 MNHEY, CDR2 SVGEGT. In DNA form, the CDR3 reads TGTGCCAGCAGACACGACAGTAATGAAAAACTGTTTTTT. It encodes CASRHDSNEKLFF.

The rearrangement joins TRBV6-2 or TRBV6-3 to TRBJ1-6; D gene ambiguous. The germline V and J ends were trimmed by 8 bases and 5 bases, with 10 bases remaining between them. Per germline, CDR1 MNHEY and CDR2 SVGEGT. This CDR3 is 13 amino acids long. Here the CDR3 reads CASVRNHNSPLHF. The CDR3 nucleotides are TGTGCCAGCGTCCGCAACCATAATTCACCCCTCCACTTT.

The DNA for the CDR3 is TGCGCCAGCAGCCGCCATAACATGGTGAACACTGAAGCTTTCTTT. It yields the protein CASSRHNMVNTEAFF. V and J are TRBV4-3 and TRBJ1-1; D is uncertain. This CDR3 comprises 15 residues. Germline V gene sequence: CDR1 LGHNA, CDR2 YSLEER. V lost 4 bases to trimming and J lost 0 bases, with 12 bases between them.

The sample holds one count of this clonotype. This chain joins TRBV4-3 and TRBJ1-6, with a possible D match to TRBD1 (6 bases). Trimming removed 2 bases from V and 7 bases from J, with 12 bases in between. There are 15 residues in the CDR3. Germline V gene sequence: CDR1 LGHNA, CDR2 YSLEER. CDR3 protein: CASSQTRGGNSPLHF. CDR3 nucleotides: TGCGCCAGCAGCCAAACCAGGGGTGGAAATTCACCCCTCCACTTT.

This clonotype was counted a few times. The J gene is TRBJ2-3, the V gene TRBV10-3; no clear D. The CDR3 loop spans 16 amino acids. CDR1 ENHRY and CDR2 SYGVKD come from the germline V gene. The V end was cut by 3 bases, the J end by 2 bases, with 15 bases between. The CDR3 here is CAISDSDRDYTDTQYF. In DNA, the CDR3 is TGTGCCATCAGTGATTCAGATAGGGATTACACAGATACGCAGTATTTT.

This clonotype was counted ten times or more. DNA for the CDR3: TGTGCCAGCAGCTTGCTTGTAGGCGCCAAAAACATTCAGTACTTC. This translates into CASSLLVGAKNIQYF. The chain uses TRBV7-8 and TRBJ2-4; unclear D gene. Germline-derived CDR1 and CDR2 are SGHVS and FQNEAQ. Trimming cost V 3 bases and J 1 base, with 10 bases left between them. CDR3 length: 15 residues. The entire variable domain, with the rest obtained from reference TRBV7-8 and TRBJ2-4, is as follows: GAGVSQSPRYKVAKRGQDVALRCDPISGHVSLFWYQQALGQGPEFLTYFQNEAQLDKSGLPSDRFFAERPEGSVSTLKIQRTQQEDSAVYLCASSLLVGAKNIQYFGAGTRLSVL.

This sequence joins TRBV11-2 and TRBJ1-5; 7 nucleotides align to TRBD1. The germline V gene has CDR1 SGHAT and CDR2 FQNNGV. CDR3 length equals 15 residues. V gave up 5 bases and J gave up 3 bases; unmatched junction bases: 7. The CDR3 nucleotides read TGTGCCAGCAGCCCAGGGACAGCTTTCAATCAGCCCCAGCATTTT. Protein product: CASSPGTAFNQPQHF.

Concerning this clonotype itself: A read error may explain this, as a much larger clone is one base away. The chain carries TRBV7-2 and TRBJ1-2; TRBD1 matches 7 bases. The CDR3 loop spans 14 amino acids. Germline V gene lookup returns CDR1 SGHTA and CDR2 FQGNSA. The V segment lost 5 bases and the J segment 3 bases; nucleotides outside the gene matches: 6. The CDR3 sequence: CASSVVQGDYGYTF. CDR3 nucleotide sequence: TGTGCCAGCAGCGTAGTGCAGGGGGACTATGGCTACACCTTC.

Details on this clonotype: This could be a read error, since a much larger clone is one nucleotide away. This chain joins TRBV2 and TRBJ2-1, with a tentative D call TRBD1 (5 bases). This CDR3 region has 13 residues. The germline CDR1 and CDR2 sequences are SNHLY and FYNNEI. V lost 4 bases and J 5 bases, leaving 9 bases between the germline ends. The CDR3 reads CASSGSGNNEQFF. Here the CDR3 DNA reads TGTGCCAGCAGTGGGTCAGGGAACAATGAGCAGTTCTTC.

In this sample, this clonotype turned up a few times. V gene TRBV20-1 combines with J gene TRBJ2-5; D may correspond to TRBD1 or TRBD2 (5 bases each). The CDR3 length is 13 residues. Germline-derived CDR1 and CDR2 are DFQATT and SNEGSKA (reference sequence). The ends were cut back, 2 bases at V and 1 base at J, with 8 bases in the middle. This CDR3 is CSARLGVQETQYF. CDR3 nucleotide sequence: TGCAGTGCTAGATTGGGGGTCCAAGAGACCCAGTACTTC.

This clonotype was observed a handful of times. CDR3: CASSGTGWDYNEQFF. The DNA of the CDR3 is TGTGCCAGCAGTGGAACAGGGTGGGACTACAATGAGCAGTTCTTC. The rearrangement links TRBV28 to TRBJ2-1; TRBD1 might be the D (6 bases). This CDR3 region has 15 residues. The V and J ends lost 5 bases and 3 bases respectively, with 14 bases between them. Looked up from germline, CDR1 is MDHEN and CDR2 is SYDVKM.

This clonotype was detected many times. The genes are TRBV5-4 and TRBJ1-1; TRBD1 matches at 8 bases. The CDR3 runs 14 residues. Germline assignment: CDR1 SGHNT and CDR2 YYREEE (reference sequence). V lost 5 bases, J lost 0 bases, and 3 bases stayed unmatched. Written as DNA, the CDR3 is TGTGCCAGCAGGCGACAGGGGCTGAACACTGAAGCTTTCTTT. Translating gives CASRRQGLNTEAFF.

V is TRBV6-6 and J is TRBJ1-5; TRBD1 might be the D (5 bases). The CDR3 totals 14 residues. Germline V gene sequence: CDR1 MNHNY, CDR2 SVGAGI (reference sequence). V lost 2 bases and J lost 9, with 14 bases in between. The CDR3 reads CASSYSLGEGPQHF. DNA for the CDR3: TGTGCCAGCAGTTACAGTTTAGGGGAAGGGCCCCAGCATTTT.

This clonotype has a count of ten or more. The V call is TRBV28, the J call TRBJ1-6, with unresolved D. Trimming removed 3 bases from V and 2 bases from J, with 11 bases in between. The CDR3 sequence is 16 residues long. Germline V gene lookup returns CDR1 MDHEN and CDR2 SYDVKM. CDR3 amino acids: CASSFLVVTYNSPLHF. As DNA, the CDR3 is TGTGCCAGCAGTTTTTTGGTAGTCACCTATAATTCACCCCTCCACTTT.

The chain employs TRBV29-1 and TRBJ2-7; 7 bases map to TRBD1. The germline CDR1 and CDR2 sequences are SQVTM and ANQGSEA. With 4 bases clipped from V and 6 bases from J, the junction kept 3 bases outside the gene matches. The CDR3 consists of 11 residues. As DNA, the CDR3 is TGCAGCGTTGTCACAGGGGTCGAGCAGTACTTC. Residues: CSVVTGVEQYF.

This clonotype was seen ten or more times. The chain uses TRBV11-2 and TRBJ1-1; 11 bases are a match to TRBD1. J lost 4 bases, V lost 2 bases, and 9 bases had no gene match. Germline V gene data show CDR1 as SGHAT and CDR2 as FQNNGV. This CDR3 comprises 17 residues. CDR3 protein: CASSLRVAGQGATEAFF. The CDR3 DNA reads as TGTGCCAGCAGCTTAAGGGTAGCTGGACAGGGGGCCACTGAAGCTTTCTTT. The variable domain in full, completed from reference TRBV11-2 and TRBJ1-1, reads EAGVAQSPRYKIIEKRQSVAFWCNPISGHATLYWYQQILGQGPKLLIQFQNNGVVDDSQLPKDRFSAERLKGVDSTLKIQPAKLEDSAVYLCASSLRVAGQGATEAFFGQGTRLTVV.

There are many counts of this clonotype. The chain joins TRBV29-1 to TRBJ1-2, with a possible D match to TRBD1 (6 bases). CDR3 length equals 14 residues. Trimming cost V 5 bases and J 4 bases, with 17 bases left between them. Per the germline V gene, CDR1 is SQVTM and CDR2 is ANQGSEA. CDR3 bases: TGCAGCGTTCCAGGGGATGACTCTCCCTATGGCTACACCTTC. Translation gives CSVPGDDSPYGYTF.

This clonotype was seen repeatedly, ten times or more. In DNA form, the CDR3 reads TGTGCCAGCAGGTGGGACAGGCTGAACACTGAAGCTTTCTTT. Translated, it gives CASRWDRLNTEAFF. V and J are TRBV7-2 and TRBJ1-1; TRBD1 matches 8 bases. Germline lookup yields CDR1 SGHTA and CDR2 FQGNSA. The CDR3 is 14 amino acids. V shed 6 bases and J 0 bases; nucleotides not matched to a gene: 3.

The V gene is TRBV28, the J gene TRBJ2-1; D is perhaps TRBD1 (5 bases). The V end lost 3 bases, the J end lost 9 bases, and 12 bases lay between the germline ends. From germline, CDR1 is MDHEN and CDR2 SYDVKM. CDR3 length equals 13 residues. The CDR3 here is CASSFLQESEQFF. CDR3 nucleotide sequence: TGTGCCAGCAGTTTTTTACAGGAGAGTGAGCAGTTCTTC.

This clonotype has ten or more counts. The rearrangement uses TRBV28 and TRBJ1-1, with 7 bases matching TRBD1. The V gene's germline CDR1 is MDHEN and CDR2 SYDVKM. V shed 5 bases and J 1 base; nucleotides not matched to a gene: 4. The CDR3 has 14 amino acids. The CDR3 loop reads CASSPTGANTEAFF. The DNA of the CDR3 is TGTGCCAGCAGTCCCACAGGGGCGAACACTGAAGCTTTCTTT. Complete variable domain (other parts from reference TRBV28 and TRBJ1-1): DVKVTQSSRYLVKRTGEKVFLECVQDMDHENMFWYRQDPGLGLRLIYFSYDVKMKEKGDIPEGYSVSREKKERFSLILESASTNQTSMYLCASSPTGANTEAFFGQGTRLTVV.

J is TRBJ1-1 and V is TRBV12-3 or TRBV12-4; maybe TRBD1 (6 bases). Trimming removed 3 bases at V and 1 base at J, with 21 bases between. The CDR3 sequence is 18 residues long. The CDR3 DNA reads TGTGCCAGCAGTTTCATGGTTTGGGGGGGCGGAAGGAACACTGAAGCTTTCTTT. Translation gives CASSFMVWGGGRNTEAFF.